Listed below are T cell receptor beta chains from one sample, sequenced in a study of T cell changes during pregnancy in multiple sclerosis. Generated by immunoSEQ multiplex PCR, the TCRdb table keeps only in-frame clones and is missing some. The data show about 36,000 clones, almost 95% seen once. Sequenced material: PBMCs (not recorded whether the cells were cultured). All receptors come from a female donor with multiple sclerosis, enrolled in a pregnancy study. Both conserved end residues are part of each CDR3. D genes are given only for firm matches. A clone size is listed for some rows: how often the clone was seen (once, few, many), or a class if it is expanded.

>TRBJ2-1|TRBD2|.|TRBV2
CASRGTSGNNEQFF
TGTGCCAGCAGGGGGACTAGCGGAAACAATGAGCAGTTCTTC
>TRBJ1-1|.|.|TRBV2
CASVLTAGDPLGAFF
TGTGCCAGCGTGTTGACCGCAGGGGACCCTTTAGGAGCTTTCTTT
>TRBJ2-7|.|.|TRBV27
CASSLVGWTAKDEQYF
TGTGCCAGCAGTTTGGTCGGGTGGACGGCGAAGGACGAGCAGTACTTC
>TRBJ1-1|.|once|TRBV10-1
CASSEDLLDTEAFF
TGCGCCAGCAGTGAGGACCTACTGGACACTGAAGCTTTCTTT
>TRBJ1-2|.|.|TRBV14
CASSGQLNYGYTF
TGTGCCAGCAGCGGACAGCTAAACTATGGCTACACCTTC
>TRBJ1-1|TRBD1|.|TRBV6-6
CASSYSDRGTTEAFF
TGTGCCAGCAGTTACTCTGACAGGGGGACGACTGAAGCTTTCTTT
>TRBJ1-2|TRBD1|few|TRBV5-1
CASSPTGGEGYTF
TGCGCCAGCAGCCCGACAGGGGGTGAGGGCTACACCTTC
>TRBJ2-4|.|.|TRBV4-1
CASSQDFPFPREILDF
TGCGCCAGCAGCCAAGATTTCCCGTTCCCACGGGAGATTTTGGACTTC
>TRBJ1-4|.|.|TRBV7-9
CASSRTPHEEKLFF
TGTGCCAGCAGTCGAACCCCCCATGAGGAAAAACTGTTTTTT
>TRBJ1-1|.|.|TRBV19
CASMGHSHEAFF
TGTGCCAGTATGGGACACAGCCATGAAGCTTTCTTT
>TRBJ1-2|.|.|TRBV7-2
CASYHGGRTRGYTF
TGTGCCAGCTACCACGGGGGGAGGACCCGTGGCTACACCTTC
>TRBJ2-1|TRBD2|.|TRBV7-2
CASSLLAGGPGEQFF
TGTGCCAGCAGCCTACTAGCGGGAGGGCCGGGTGAGCAGTTCTTC
>TRBJ1-1|.|.|TRBV18
CASSPPKGEGTEAFF
TGTGCCAGCTCACCGCCAAAGGGGGAAGGGACTGAAGCTTTCTTT
>TRBJ1-2|TRBD1|.|TRBV7-2
CASSLTFTGTGTQGYTF
TGTGCCAGCAGCTTAACATTTACCGGGACAGGGACTCAGGGCTACACCTTC
>TRBJ1-1|.|once|TRBV10-1
CASSKDRMNTEAFF
TGCGCCAGCAGTAAGGACAGAATGAACACTGAAGCTTTCTTT
>TRBJ2-7|.|.|TRBV11-1
CASSLGGDPYF
TGTGCCAGCAGCTTAGGGGGGGATCCTTACTTC
>TRBJ1-5|TRBD1|.|TRBV6-5
CASSRTGGNQPQHF
TGTGCCAGCAGCCGGACAGGGGGCAATCAGCCCCAGCATTTT
>TRBJ2-7|.|.|TRBV6-1
CASSAQGYEQYF
TGTGCCAGCAGTGCACAGGGCTACGAGCAGTACTTC
>TRBJ2-3|.|.|TRBV7-3
CASSLGASSTDTQYF
TGTGCCAGCAGCTTAGGAGCGAGTAGCACAGATACGCAGTATTTT
>TRBJ2-1|TRBD2|.|TRBV7-2
CASSLTSGRGNEQFF
TGTGCCAGCAGCCTGACTAGCGGGAGAGGCAATGAGCAGTTCTTC
>TRBJ2-2|.|.|TRBV4-3
CASSQVGGATGELFF
TGCGCCAGCAGCCAAGTAGGGGGAGCCACCGGGGAGCTGTTTTTT
>TRBJ2-1|TRBD2|.|TRBV7-3
CASSFLAGIPQYEQFF
TGTGCCAGCAGCTTTTTAGCGGGAATCCCACAATATGAGCAGTTCTTC
>TRBJ1-5|.|.|TRBV4-1
CASSQVRLGPQHF
TGCGCCAGCAGCCAAGTCCGGTTGGGGCCCCAGCATTTT
>TRBJ2-1|.|.|TRBV11-3
CASSLSMRGEQFF
TGTGCCAGCAGCCTCTCAATGAGAGGTGAGCAGTTCTTC
>TRBJ2-3|TRBD1|.|TRBV4-2
CASSQGQGAFADTQYF
TGTGCCAGCAGCCAGGGACAGGGGGCTTTTGCAGATACGCAGTATTTT
>TRBJ2-1|.|.|TRBV5-1
CASSGADEQFF
TGCGCCAGCAGCGGGGCTGATGAGCAGTTCTTC
>TRBJ1-4|.|.|TRBV4-1
CASSQEYGANEKLFF
TGCGCCAGCAGCCAGGAATACGGGGCGAATGAAAAACTGTTTTTT
>TRBJ2-7|TRBD1|once|TRBV5-5
CATARTGGTEQYF
TGTGCCACCGCGCGGACAGGGGGGACCGAGCAGTACTTC
>TRBJ1-1|.|.|TRBV10-2
CASSGGGGNTEAFF
TGCGCCAGCAGTGGAGGGGGGGGGAACACTGAAGCTTTCTTT
>TRBJ2-1|TRBD2|.|TRBV2
CASRLTGTSAYNEQFF
TGTGCCAGCAGGTTGACCGGGACTAGCGCCTACAATGAGCAGTTCTTC
>TRBJ1-1|.|.|TRBV7-9
CASNLSNGPEAFF
TGTGCCAGCAACCTTTCAAACGGCCCTGAAGCTTTCTTT
>TRBJ1-5|TRBD1|.|TRBV2
CASSGTGKDNQPQHF
TGTGCCAGCAGTGGGACAGGGAAGGACAATCAGCCCCAGCATTTT
>TRBJ2-3|TRBD1|.|TRBV6-5
CASRTGGTDTQYF
TGTGCCAGCAGGACAGGGGGCACAGATACGCAGTATTTT
>TRBJ2-7|.|.|TRBV5-5
CASSLAGLSLYEQYF
TGTGCCAGCAGCTTGGCGGGACTTTCTCTCTACGAGCAGTACTTC
>TRBJ2-1|.|.|TRBV7-6
CASSSGGIGREQFF
TGTGCCAGCAGCTCCGGCGGGATCGGCCGTGAGCAGTTCTTC
>TRBJ2-7|TRBD2|.|TRBV5-1
CASSSDLAGGNEQYF
TGCGCCAGCAGCTCGGACCTAGCGGGAGGGAACGAGCAGTACTTC
>TRBJ2-1|TRBD2|.|TRBV12-5
CASGLILAGGSHEQFF
TGTGCTAGTGGTTTGATTCTAGCGGGAGGGTCTCATGAGCAGTTCTTC
>TRBJ2-1|.|.|TRBV7-3
CASSLGRLNEQFF
TGTGCCAGCAGCTTAGGACGCCTCAATGAGCAGTTCTTC
>TRBJ2-5|.|.|TRBV13
CASSHQETQYF
TGTGCCAGCAGCCACCAAGAGACCCAGTACTTC
>TRBJ1-1|.|.|TRBV7-9
CASSPGGWNTEAFF
TGTGCCAGCAGCCCGGGTGGTTGGAACACTGAAGCTTTCTTT
>TRBJ1-2|TRBD1|.|TRBV5-1
CASSIFSGTGGDGYTF
TGCGCCAGCAGTATCTTTTCGGGAACAGGGGGCGACGGCTACACCTTC
>TRBJ2-6|.|.|TRBV5-4
CASSRPGTSVGVLTF
TGTGCCAGCAGCCGTCCCGGGACATCGGTCGGCGTCCTGACTTTC
>TRBJ2-2|.|.|TRBV10-2
CASGVGGNGELFF
TGCGCCAGCGGAGTGGGGGGCAACGGGGAGCTGTTTTTT
>TRBJ2-1|TRBD1|few|TRBV30
CAWTQPPGQGADEQFF
TGTGCCTGGACCCAACCCCCGGGACAGGGGGCCGATGAGCAGTTCTTC
>TRBJ2-3|.|.|TRBV5-4
CASSLRPGWGDTQYF
TGTGCCAGCAGCTTGCGACCGGGATGGGGGGATACGCAGTATTTT